The T cell receptor (beta chain) described here comes from a study of T cell responses to AZD1222 COVID-19 vaccine. Findings of the study overall: Within unmutated variant regions lay the reported targets of nearly half of spike-specific TCRs. Increases in Spike-specific TCR breadth and depth were seen after two AZD1222 doses. Along spike, vaccine-associated CD4 TCRs were found throughout, with dominance at 160-218 and 743-854.

About this clone: Its matching antigen is unknown.

The germline V gene encodes CDR1 PRHDT and CDR2 FYEKMQ (reference sequence). This CDR3 region has 15 residues. Trimming removed 5 bases from V and 1 base from J, with 12 bases in between. Method: immunoSEQ multiplex PCR; TCRdb's copy keeps in-frame clones and lacks some. Of 80,000 to 100,000 clones in the sample, about 89% were seen once. The TCR sequence derives from an adult in good health. The chain recombines TRBV13 with TRBJ2-1, with D possibly matching TRBD1 (7 bases). This sample comprised peripheral blood, obtained on day 0 of AZD1222 vaccination. The CDR3 bases are TGTGCCAGCAGCACCCAGGGGGGATCCTACAATGAGCAGTTCTTC. This sequence encodes CASSTQGGSYNEQFF.